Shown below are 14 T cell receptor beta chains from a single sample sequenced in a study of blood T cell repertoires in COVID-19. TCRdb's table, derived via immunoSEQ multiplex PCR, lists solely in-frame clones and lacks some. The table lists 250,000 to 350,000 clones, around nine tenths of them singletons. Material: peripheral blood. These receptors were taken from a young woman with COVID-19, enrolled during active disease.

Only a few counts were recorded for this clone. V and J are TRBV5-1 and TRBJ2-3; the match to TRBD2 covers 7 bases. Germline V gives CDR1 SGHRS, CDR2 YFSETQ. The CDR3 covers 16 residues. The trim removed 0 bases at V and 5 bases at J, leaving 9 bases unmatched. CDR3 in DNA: TGCGCCAGCAGCTTGGCCCCTAGCGGCGGGAAAGATACGCAGTATTTT. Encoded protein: CASSLAPSGGKDTQYF.

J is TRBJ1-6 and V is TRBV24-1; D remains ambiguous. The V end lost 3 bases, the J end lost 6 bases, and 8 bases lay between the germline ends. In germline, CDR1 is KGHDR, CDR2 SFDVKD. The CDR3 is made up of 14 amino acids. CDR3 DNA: TGTGCCACCAGTGATCAGGCCACTAATTCACCCCTCCACTTT. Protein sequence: CATSDQATNSPLHF.

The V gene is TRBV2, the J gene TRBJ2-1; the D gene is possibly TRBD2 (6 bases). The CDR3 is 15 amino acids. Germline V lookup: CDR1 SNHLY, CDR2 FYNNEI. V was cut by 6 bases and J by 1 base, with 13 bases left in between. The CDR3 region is CASREGRISYNEQFF. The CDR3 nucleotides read TGTGCCAGCAGGGAGGGACGGATATCCTACAATGAGCAGTTCTTC.

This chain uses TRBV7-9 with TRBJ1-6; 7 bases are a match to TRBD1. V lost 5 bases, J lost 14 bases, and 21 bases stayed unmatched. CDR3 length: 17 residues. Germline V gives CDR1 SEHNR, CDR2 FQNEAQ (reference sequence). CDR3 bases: TGTGCCAGCAGCCCCGCCGGAGCTGGGACAGTGGGGAGAGCCCTCCACTTT. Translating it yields CASSPAGAGTVGRALHF.

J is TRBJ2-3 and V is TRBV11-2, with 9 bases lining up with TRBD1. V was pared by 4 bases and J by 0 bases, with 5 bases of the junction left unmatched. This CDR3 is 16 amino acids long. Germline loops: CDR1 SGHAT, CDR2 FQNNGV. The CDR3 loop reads CASSYTGGVSTDTQYF. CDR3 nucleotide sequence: TGTGCCAGCAGCTACACAGGGGGCGTCAGCACAGATACGCAGTATTTT.

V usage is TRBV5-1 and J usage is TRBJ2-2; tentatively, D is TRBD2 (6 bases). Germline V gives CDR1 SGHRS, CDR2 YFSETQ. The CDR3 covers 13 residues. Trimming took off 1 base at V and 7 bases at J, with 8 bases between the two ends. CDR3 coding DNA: TGCGCCAGCAGCTTGAGGGGAGGCGGGGAGCTGTTTTTT. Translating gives CASSLRGGGELFF.

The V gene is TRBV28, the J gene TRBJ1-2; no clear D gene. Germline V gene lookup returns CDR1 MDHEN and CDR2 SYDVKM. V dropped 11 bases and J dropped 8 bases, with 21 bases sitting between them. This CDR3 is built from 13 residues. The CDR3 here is CASALPDSSGYTF. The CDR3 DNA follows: TGTGCCTCCGCTCTCCCGGACTCCTCGGGCTACACCTTC.

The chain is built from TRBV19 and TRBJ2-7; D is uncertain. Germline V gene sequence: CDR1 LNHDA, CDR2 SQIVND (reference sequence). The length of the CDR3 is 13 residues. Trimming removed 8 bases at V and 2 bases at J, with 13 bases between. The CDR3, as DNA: TGTGCCAGTGGTTCGACATCGACCTACGAGCAGTACTTC. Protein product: CASGSTSTYEQYF.

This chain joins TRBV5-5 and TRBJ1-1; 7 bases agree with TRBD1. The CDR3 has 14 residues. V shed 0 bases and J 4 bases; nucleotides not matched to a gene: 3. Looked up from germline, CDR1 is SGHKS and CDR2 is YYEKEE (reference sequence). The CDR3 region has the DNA TGTGCCAGCAGCTTGGACAGGGGAGGCACTGAAGCTTTCTTT. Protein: CASSLDRGGTEAFF.

The CDR3 sequence: CATRRGTEAFF. The CDR3 nucleotides are TGTGCTACCCGGCGGGGCACTGAAGCTTTCTTT. The chain combines TRBV7-7 with TRBJ1-1, with D unresolved. Germline V gene lookup returns CDR1 SSHAT and CDR2 FNYEAQ (reference sequence). The CDR3 runs 11 residues. Drawing the rest from reference TRBV7-7 and TRBJ1-1, the complete variable domain is GAGVSQSPRYKVTKRGQDVTLRCDPISSHATLYWYQQALGQGPEFLTYFNYEAQPDKSGLPSDRFSAERPEGSISTLTIQRTEQRDSAMYRCATRRGTEAFFGQGTRLTVV.

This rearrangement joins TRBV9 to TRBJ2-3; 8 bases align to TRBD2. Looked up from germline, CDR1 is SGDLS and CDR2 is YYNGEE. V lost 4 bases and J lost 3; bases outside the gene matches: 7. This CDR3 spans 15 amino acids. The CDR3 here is CASSPHRLATDTQYF. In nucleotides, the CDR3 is TGTGCCAGCAGCCCCCATAGACTAGCGACAGATACGCAGTATTTT. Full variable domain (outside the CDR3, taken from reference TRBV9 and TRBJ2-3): DSGVTQTPKHLITATGQRVTLRCSPRSGDLSVYWYQQSLDQGLQFLIQYYNGEERAKGNILERFSAQQFPDLHSELNLSSLELGDSALYFCASSPHRLATDTQYFGPGTRLTVL.

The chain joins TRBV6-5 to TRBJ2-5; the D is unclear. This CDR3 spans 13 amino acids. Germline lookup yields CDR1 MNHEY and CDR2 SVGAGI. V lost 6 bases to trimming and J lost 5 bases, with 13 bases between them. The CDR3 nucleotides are TGTGCCAGCAGCGGCGCGACCAGGGAGACCCAGTACTTC. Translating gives CASSGATRETQYF.

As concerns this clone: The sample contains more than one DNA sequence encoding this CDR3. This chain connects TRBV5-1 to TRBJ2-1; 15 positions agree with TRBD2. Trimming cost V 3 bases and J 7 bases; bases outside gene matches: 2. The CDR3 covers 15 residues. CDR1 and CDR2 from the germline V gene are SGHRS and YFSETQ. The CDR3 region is CASSSGLAGGNEQFF. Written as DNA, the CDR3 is TGCGCCAGCAGCTCGGGACTAGCGGGAGGAAATGAGCAGTTCTTC.

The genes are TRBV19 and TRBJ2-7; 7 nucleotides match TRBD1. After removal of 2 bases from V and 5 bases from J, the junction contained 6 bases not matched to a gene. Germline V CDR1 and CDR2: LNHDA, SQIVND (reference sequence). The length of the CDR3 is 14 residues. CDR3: CASSIKGALDEQYF. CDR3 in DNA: TGTGCCAGTAGTATAAAGGGGGCCCTGGACGAGCAGTACTTC.